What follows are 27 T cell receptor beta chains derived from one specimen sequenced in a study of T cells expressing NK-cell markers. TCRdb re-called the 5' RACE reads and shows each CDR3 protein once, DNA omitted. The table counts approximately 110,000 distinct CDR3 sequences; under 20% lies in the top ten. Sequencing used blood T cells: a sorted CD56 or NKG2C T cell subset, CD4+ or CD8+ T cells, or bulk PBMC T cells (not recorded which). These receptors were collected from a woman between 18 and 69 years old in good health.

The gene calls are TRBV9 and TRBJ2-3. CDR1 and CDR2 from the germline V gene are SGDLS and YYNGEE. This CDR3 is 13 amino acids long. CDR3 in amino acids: CASTRYSTDTQYF.

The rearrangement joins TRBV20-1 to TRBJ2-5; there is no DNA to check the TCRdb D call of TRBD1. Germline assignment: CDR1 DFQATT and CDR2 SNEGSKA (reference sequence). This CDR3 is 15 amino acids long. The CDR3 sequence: CSARGPGGRRETQYF.

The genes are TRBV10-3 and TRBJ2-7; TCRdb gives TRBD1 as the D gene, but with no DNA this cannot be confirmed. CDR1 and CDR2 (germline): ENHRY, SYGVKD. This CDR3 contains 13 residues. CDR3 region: CAISARGGYEQYF.

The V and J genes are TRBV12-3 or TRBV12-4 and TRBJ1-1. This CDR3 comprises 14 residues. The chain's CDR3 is CASSSSGFATEAFF.

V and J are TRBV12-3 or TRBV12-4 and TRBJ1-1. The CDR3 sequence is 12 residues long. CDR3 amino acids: CASSSGNTEAFF.

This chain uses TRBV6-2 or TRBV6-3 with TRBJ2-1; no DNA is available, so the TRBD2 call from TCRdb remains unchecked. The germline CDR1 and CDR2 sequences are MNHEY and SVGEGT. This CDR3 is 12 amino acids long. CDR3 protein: CASSYVGAEQFF.

The CDR3: CASSLDPRAFF. The chain carries TRBV5-6 and TRBJ2-1; the TRBD2 assignment by TCRdb is unverifiable without DNA. CDR3 length: 11 residues. Germline V gene data show CDR1 as SGHDT and CDR2 as YYEEEE.

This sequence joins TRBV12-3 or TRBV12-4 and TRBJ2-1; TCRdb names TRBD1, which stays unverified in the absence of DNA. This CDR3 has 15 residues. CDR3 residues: CASSSQGASYNEQFF.

The CDR3 sequence: CASSSDTNTEAFF. The V gene is TRBV7-3, the J gene TRBJ1-1. The germline gives CDR1 SGHTA, CDR2 FQGTGA. The CDR3 totals 13 residues.

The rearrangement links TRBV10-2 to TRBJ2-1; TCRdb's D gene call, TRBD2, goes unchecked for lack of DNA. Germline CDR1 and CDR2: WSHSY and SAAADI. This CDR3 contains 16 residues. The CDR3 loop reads CASTTSGRAFPLEQFF.

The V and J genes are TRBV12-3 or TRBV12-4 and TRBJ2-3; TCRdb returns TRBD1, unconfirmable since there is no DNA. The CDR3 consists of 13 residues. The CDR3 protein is CASAPGGADTQYF.

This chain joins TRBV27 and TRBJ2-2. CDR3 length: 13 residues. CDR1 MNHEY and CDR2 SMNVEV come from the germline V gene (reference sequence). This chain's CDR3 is CASSPRETWELFF.

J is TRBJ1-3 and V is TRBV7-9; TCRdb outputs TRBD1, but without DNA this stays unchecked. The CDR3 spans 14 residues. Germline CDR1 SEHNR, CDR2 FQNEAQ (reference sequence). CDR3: CASAQARSGNTIYF.

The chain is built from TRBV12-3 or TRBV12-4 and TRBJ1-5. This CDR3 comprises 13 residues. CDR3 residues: CASSLYGNQPQHF.

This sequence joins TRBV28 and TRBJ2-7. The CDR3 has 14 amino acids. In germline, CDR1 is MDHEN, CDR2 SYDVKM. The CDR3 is CASLKGLFSYEQYF.

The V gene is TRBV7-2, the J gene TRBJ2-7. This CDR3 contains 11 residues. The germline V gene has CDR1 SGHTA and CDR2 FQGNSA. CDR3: CASSLSNEQYF.

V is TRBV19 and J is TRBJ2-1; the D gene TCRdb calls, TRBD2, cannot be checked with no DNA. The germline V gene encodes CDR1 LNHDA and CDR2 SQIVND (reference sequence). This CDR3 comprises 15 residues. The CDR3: CASSIISGIYNEQFF. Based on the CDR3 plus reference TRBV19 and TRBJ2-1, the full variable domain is DGGITQSPKYLFRKEGQNVTLSCEQNLNHDAMYWYRQDPGQGLRLIYYSQIVNDFQKGDIAEGYSVSREKKESFPLTVTSAQKNPTAFYLCASSIISGIYNEQFFGPGTRLTVL.

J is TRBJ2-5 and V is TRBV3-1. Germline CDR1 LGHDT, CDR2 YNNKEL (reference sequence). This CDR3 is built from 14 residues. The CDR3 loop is CASSQGEFQETQYF.

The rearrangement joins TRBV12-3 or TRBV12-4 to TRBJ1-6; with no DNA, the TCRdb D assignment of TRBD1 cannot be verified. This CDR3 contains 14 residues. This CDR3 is CASSLGQLNSPLHF.

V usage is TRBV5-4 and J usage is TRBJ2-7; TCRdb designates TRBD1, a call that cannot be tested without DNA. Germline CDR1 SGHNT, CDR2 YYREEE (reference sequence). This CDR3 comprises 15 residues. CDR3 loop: CASSLGLGGSYEQYF.

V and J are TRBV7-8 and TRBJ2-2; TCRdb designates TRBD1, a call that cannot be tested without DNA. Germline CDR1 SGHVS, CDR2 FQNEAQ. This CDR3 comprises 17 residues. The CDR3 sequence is CASSLEMGLANTGELFF.

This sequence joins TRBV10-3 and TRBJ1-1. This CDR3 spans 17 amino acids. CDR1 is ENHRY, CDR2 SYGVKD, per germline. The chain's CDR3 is CAISDPEGLDSNTEAFF.

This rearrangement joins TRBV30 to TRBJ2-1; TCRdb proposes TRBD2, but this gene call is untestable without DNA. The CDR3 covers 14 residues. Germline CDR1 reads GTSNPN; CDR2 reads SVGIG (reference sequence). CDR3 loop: CALQSGTSGNEQFF.

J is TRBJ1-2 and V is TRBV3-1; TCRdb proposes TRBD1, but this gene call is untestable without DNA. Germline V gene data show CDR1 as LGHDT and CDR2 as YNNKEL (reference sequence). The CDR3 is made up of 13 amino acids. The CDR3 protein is CASSQEEGGGYTF.

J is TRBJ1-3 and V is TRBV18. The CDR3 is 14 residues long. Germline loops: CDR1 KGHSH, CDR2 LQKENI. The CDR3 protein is CASSPPTGGNTIYF. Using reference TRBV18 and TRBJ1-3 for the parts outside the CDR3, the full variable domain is NAGVMQNPRHLVRRRGQEARLRCSPMKGHSHVYWYRQLPEEGLKFMVYLQKENIIDESGMPKERFSAEFPKEGPSILRIQQVVRGDSAAYFCASSPPTGGNTIYFGEGSWLTVV.

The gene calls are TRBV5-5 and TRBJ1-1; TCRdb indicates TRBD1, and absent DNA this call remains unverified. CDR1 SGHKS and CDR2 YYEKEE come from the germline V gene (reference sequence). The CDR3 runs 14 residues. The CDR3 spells CASSFPPGGTEAFF.

The CDR3 here is CASSQGREGTDTQYF. The chain is built from TRBV4-3 and TRBJ2-3; the D call from TCRdb, TRBD2, cannot be confirmed without DNA. The germline CDR1 and CDR2 sequences are LGHNA and YSLEER. The CDR3 has 15 residues.